A single sample is the source of the 8 T cell receptor beta chains below, sequenced in a study of blood T cells in healthy people across ages. PCR was performed a second time for about 7 to 12 cycles using a sample-barcoded 5' primer and a J-beta primer mix. One entry per CDR3 protein, called by TCRdb with MiXCR from the 5' RACE reads. The sample carries about 2 million distinct CDR3 sequences, roughly 52% recorded once. What was sequenced was blood. These receptors originate from a woman aged 40 to 55 in good health.

The chain recombines TRBV13 with TRBJ2-7; a possible D gene is TRBD2 (6 bases). The CDR3 extends over 14 amino acids. Trimming shortened V by 0 bases and J by 7 bases, and 13 bases separated the two germline ends. Germline V gene data show CDR1 as PRHDT and CDR2 as FYEKMQ (reference sequence). The CDR3 DNA reads TGTGCCAGCAGCTTAGGGGCGGGGCCGGGGGAGCAGTACTTC. Translated: CASSLGAGPGEQYF.

This clonotype was seen a handful of times. The chain employs TRBV20-1 and TRBJ2-3, with D maybe TRBD2 (6 bases). Germline CDR1 reads DFQATT; CDR2 reads SNEGSKA (reference sequence). This CDR3 has 12 residues. Trimming pared 1 base from V and 11 bases from J, leaving 13 bases between. The DNA of the CDR3 is TGCAGTGCTAGAGCGAACCCCGGGAGGCAGTATTTT. It yields the protein CSARANPGRQYF.

This clonotype was detected a few times. The chain has TRBV12-5 and TRBJ2-3; maybe TRBD2 (5 bases). The CDR3 runs to 13 residues. The germline CDR1 and CDR2 sequences are LGHNT and FRNRAP. The ends were cut back, 5 bases at V and 4 bases at J, with 10 bases in the middle. CDR3 sequence (DNA): TGTGCTAGTGGTATTCCGGGGTCAGATACGCAGTATTTT. Translating it yields CASGIPGSDTQYF.

This clonotype occurred a few times. The chain employs TRBV12-3 or TRBV12-4 and TRBJ2-1; TRBD2 agrees at 9 bases. The CDR3 loop spans 14 amino acids. V lost 7 bases and J lost 7; bases outside the gene matches: 8. The CDR3, as DNA: TGTGCCAGCAAAAGGCTAGCGGGGACGAATGAGCAGTTCTTC. Residues: CASKRLAGTNEQFF.

The V call is TRBV11-1, the J call TRBJ2-2, with 9 nucleotides matching TRBD1. The germline CDR1 and CDR2 sequences are SGHAT and FQDESV (reference sequence). CDR3 length equals 16 residues. V dropped 1 base and J dropped 5; count of bases not matched to a gene: 5. In nucleotides, the CDR3 is TGTGCCAGCAGCTTAGGAGGACAGGGGAGGACCGGGGAGCTGTTTTTT. Translation: CASSLGGQGRTGELFF.

The chain links TRBV20-1 to TRBJ2-3; D not certain. The CDR3 extends over 15 amino acids. Per the germline V gene, CDR1 is DFQATT and CDR2 is SNEGSKA (reference sequence). The V and J ends lost 2 bases and 0 bases respectively, with 12 bases between them. Here the CDR3 DNA reads TGCAGTGCTAGAACGAGAGCCCTTAGCACAGATACGCAGTATTTT. It encodes CSARTRALSTDTQYF.

This clonotype was seen many times. The V gene is TRBV20-1, the J gene TRBJ2-3; possibly TRBD2 for D (6 bases). The CDR3 is 12 amino acids. In germline, CDR1 is DFQATT, CDR2 SNEGSKA (reference sequence). Trimming took 7 bases from V and 1 from J, leaving 9 bases between them. The CDR3 DNA reads as TGCAGTGGGGAGCGGGGCACAGATACGCAGTATTTT. It codes for CSGERGTDTQYF.

J is TRBJ2-7 and V is TRBV11-2; 7 nucleotides match TRBD1. V dropped 4 bases and J dropped 7; count of bases not matched to a gene: 16. In germline, CDR1 is SGHAT, CDR2 FQNNGV. The length of the CDR3 is 16 residues. Here the CDR3 DNA reads TGTGCCAGCAGCTCGAGGGGGCTGAGCTCCTACAATGAGCAGTACTTC. This codes for CASSSRGLSSYNEQYF.